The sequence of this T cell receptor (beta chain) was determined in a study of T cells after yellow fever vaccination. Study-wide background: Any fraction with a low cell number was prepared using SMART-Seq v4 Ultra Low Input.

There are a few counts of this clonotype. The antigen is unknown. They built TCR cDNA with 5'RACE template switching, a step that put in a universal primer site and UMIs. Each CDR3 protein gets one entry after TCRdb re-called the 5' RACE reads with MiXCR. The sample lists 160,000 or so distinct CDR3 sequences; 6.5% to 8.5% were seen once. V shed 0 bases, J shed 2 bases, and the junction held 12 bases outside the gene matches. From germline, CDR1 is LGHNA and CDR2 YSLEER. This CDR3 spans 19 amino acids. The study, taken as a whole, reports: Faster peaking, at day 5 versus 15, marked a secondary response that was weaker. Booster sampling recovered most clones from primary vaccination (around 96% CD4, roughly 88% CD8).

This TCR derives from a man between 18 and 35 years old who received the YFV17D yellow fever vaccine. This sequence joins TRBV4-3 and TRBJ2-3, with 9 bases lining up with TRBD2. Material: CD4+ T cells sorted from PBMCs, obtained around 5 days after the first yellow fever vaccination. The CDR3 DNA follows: TGCGCCAGCAGCCAAGATCCGGCGGGGGGGTCAATTTTCACAGATACGCAGTATTTT. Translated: CASSQDPAGGSIFTDTQYF.